What follows describes a single TCR beta chain. The CDR3 totals 15 residues. Germline V gene lookup returns CDR1 SGHNT and CDR2 YYREEE (reference sequence). V shed 0 bases and J 2 bases; nucleotides not matched to a gene: 4. The sample originates from a study of blood T cell repertoires in COVID-19. TCRdb's copy holds only in-frame clones and misses some; the assay was immunoSEQ multiplex PCR. The sample holds 450,000 to 500,000 clones, around 90% seen once. The receptor's source is a woman aged 18-30 years who had recovered from COVID-19. Sequences were obtained from PBMCs or T cells enriched from blood (not recorded which). The chain combines TRBV5-4 with TRBJ2-7; 8 bases fit TRBD2. The CDR3 DNA reads as TGTGCCAGCAGCTTGGGGCTAGCGGGTACCTACGAGCAGTACTTC. Residues: CASSLGLAGTYEQYF.